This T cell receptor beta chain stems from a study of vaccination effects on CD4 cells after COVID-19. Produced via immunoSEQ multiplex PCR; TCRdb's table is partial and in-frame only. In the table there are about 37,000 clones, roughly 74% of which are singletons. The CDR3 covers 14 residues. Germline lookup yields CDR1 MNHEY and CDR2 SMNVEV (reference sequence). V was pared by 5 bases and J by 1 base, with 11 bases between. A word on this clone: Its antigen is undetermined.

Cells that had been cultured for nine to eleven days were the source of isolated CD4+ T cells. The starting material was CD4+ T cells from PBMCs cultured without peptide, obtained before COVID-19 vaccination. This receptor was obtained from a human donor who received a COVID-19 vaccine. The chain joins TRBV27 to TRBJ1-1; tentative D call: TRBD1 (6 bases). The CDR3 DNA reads TGTGCCAGCAGTGTAGGAGGGGGGAACACTGAAGCTTTCTTT. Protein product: CASSVGGGNTEAFF.